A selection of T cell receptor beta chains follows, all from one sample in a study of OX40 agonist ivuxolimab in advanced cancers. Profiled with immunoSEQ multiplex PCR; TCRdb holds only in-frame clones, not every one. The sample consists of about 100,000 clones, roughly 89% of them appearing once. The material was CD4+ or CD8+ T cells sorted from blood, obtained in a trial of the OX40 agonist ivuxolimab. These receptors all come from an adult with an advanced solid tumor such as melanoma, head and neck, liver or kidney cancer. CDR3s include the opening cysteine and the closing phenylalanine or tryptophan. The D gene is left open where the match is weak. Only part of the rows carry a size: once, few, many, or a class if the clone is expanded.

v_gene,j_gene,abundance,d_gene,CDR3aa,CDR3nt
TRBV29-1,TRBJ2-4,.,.,CSVEIQNIQYF,TGCAGCGTTGAAATCCAAAACATTCAGTACTTC
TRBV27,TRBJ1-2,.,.,CASSSPMRGSYGYTF,TGTGCCAGCAGTTCGCCCATGAGGGGGAGCTATGGCTACACCTTC
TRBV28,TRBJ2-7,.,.,CASSFMEAYYEQYF,TGTGCCAGCAGTTTTATGGAAGCTTACTACGAGCAGTACTTC
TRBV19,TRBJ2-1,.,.,CASSIGRQSTRGYTEQFF,TGTGCCAGTAGTATTGGACGACAGAGTACAAGGGGGTACACTGAGCAGTTCTTC
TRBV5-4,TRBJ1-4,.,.,CASSFKGGNEKLFF,TGTGCCAGCAGCTTTAAGGGGGGGAATGAAAAACTGTTTTTT
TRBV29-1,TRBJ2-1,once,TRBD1,CSVGRGSYNEQFF,TGCAGCGTTGGCAGGGGGTCCTACAATGAGCAGTTCTTC
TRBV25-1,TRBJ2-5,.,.,CASTAGLAKIGETQYF,TGTGCCAGCACTGCTGGGCTAGCGAAGATTGGAGAGACCCAGTACTTC
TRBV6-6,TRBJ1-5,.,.,CASSYVGRGQPQHF,TGTGCCAGCAGTTACGTGGGGAGGGGGCAGCCCCAGCATTTT
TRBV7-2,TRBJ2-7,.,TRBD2,CASSSTFSGGATGEQYF,TGTGCCAGCAGTTCAACCTTTAGCGGGGGGGCCACGGGCGAGCAGTACTTC
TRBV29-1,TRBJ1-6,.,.,CSIGTIRNSPLHF,TGCAGCATAGGGACTATCAGGAATTCACCCCTCCACTTT
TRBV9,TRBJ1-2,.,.,CASSPGRANYGYTF,TGTGCCAGCAGCCCAGGAAGGGCTAACTATGGCTACACCTTC
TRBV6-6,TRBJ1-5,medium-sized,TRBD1,CASSQDRGSNQPQHF,TGTGCCAGCAGCCAGGACAGGGGTAGCAATCAGCCCCAGCATTTT
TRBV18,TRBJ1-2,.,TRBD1,CASSPQGQEPATF,TGTGCCAGCTCACCACAGGGACAGGAACCTGCGACCTTC
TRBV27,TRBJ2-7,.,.,CASSYKSYEQYF,TGTGCCAGCAGCTACAAGTCATACGAGCAGTACTTC